This TCR beta chain was observed in a study of CD8+CD57+ T cells in acquired aplastic anemia. According to the study, genomic DNA was the template for TCR beta VDJ and CDR3 profiling. TCRdb analysed the reads with MiXCR anew, one entry per CDR3 protein. The table records around 64,000 distinct CDR3 sequences, less than 65% of them present only once. Germline loops: CDR1 SEHNR, CDR2 FQNEAQ (reference sequence). The CDR3 spans 13 residues. Trimming removed 5 bases at V and 8 bases at J, with 13 bases between. This receptor was obtained from a human donor in good health, serving as a control. The specimen sequenced was sorted CD4+, CD8+, or CD8+CD57+ T cells (not recorded which) from PBMCs. V is TRBV7-9 and J is TRBJ1-3, with D hard to call. The CDR3 sequence is CASSNTYRDTIYF. The DNA for the CDR3 is TGTGCCAGCAGCAACACTTACCGGGACACCATATATTTT.